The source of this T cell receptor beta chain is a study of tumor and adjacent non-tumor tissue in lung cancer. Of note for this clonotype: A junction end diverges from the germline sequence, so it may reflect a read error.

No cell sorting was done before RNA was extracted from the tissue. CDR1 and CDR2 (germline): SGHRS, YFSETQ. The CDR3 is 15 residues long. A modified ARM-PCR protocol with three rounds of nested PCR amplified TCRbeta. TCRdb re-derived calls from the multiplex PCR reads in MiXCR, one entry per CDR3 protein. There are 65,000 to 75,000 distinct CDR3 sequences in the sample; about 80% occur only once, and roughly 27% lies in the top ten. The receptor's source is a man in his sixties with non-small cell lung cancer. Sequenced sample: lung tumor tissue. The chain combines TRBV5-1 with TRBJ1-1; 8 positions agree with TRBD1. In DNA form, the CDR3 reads TGCGCCAGTAGCTTGGGCTCAGGGGGCTTCACTGAAGGTTTCTTT. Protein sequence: CASSLGSGGFTEGFF.